These 23 T cell receptor beta chains were all obtained from the same sample, sequenced in a study of T cell responses to AZD1222 COVID-19 vaccine. Profiled with immunoSEQ multiplex PCR; TCRdb holds only in-frame clones, not every one. The sample lists 90,000 to 120,000 clones; around nine tenths were seen once. Sequences were derived from peripheral blood, sampled on day 0 of AZD1222 vaccination. The receptors originated from an adult in good health.

The V gene is TRBV6-1, the J gene TRBJ2-3; D is perhaps TRBD1 or TRBD2 (5 bases each). Germline loops: CDR1 MNHNS, CDR2 SASEGT. CDR3 length: 15 residues. V was shortened by 2 bases and J by 8 bases, with 17 bases between the two germline ends. CDR3 residues: CASSEPGWDVGTQYF. The CDR3 region has the DNA TGTGCCAGCAGTGAACCAGGATGGGACGTGGGTACGCAGTATTTT.

The chain carries TRBV28 and TRBJ1-2; D is unresolved. Germline CDR1 MDHEN, CDR2 SYDVKM. V gave up 3 bases and J gave up 0 bases, with 8 bases separating them. CDR3 length: 14 residues. CDR3 sequence reads: CASSFQRTNYGYTF. CDR3 nucleotides: TGTGCCAGCAGTTTTCAAAGGACTAACTATGGCTACACCTTC.

V usage is TRBV13 and J usage is TRBJ1-2; 7 positions match TRBD1. Germline values: CDR1 PRHDT, CDR2 FYEKMQ (reference sequence). V lost 1 base to trimming and J lost 7 bases; unmatched junction nucleotides: 6. CDR3 size: 14 residues. CDR3 region: CASSLDRGPPGYTF. Written as DNA, the CDR3 is TGTGCCAGCAGCTTAGACAGGGGCCCTCCTGGCTACACCTTC.

The V call is TRBV4-1, the J call TRBJ1-2; the D is unclear. CDR3 length: 14 residues. V lost 1 base to trimming and J lost 4 bases, with 10 bases between them. The germline gives CDR1 MGHRA, CDR2 YSYEKL. In nucleotides, the CDR3 is TGCGCCAGCAGCCAAGTGGCGGGAATCTATGGCTACACCTTC. Translation gives CASSQVAGIYGYTF.

The chain joins TRBV7-6 to TRBJ1-4; possible D gene TRBD1, 5 bases. Germline-derived CDR1 and CDR2 are SGHVS and FNYEAQ. V was cut by 0 bases and J by 8 bases, with 10 bases left in between. The CDR3 contains 14 residues. The CDR3 nucleotides read TGTGCCAGCAGCTTAGCGCAGGGCGGGGAAAAACTGTTTTTT. Translated, it gives CASSLAQGGEKLFF.

This rearrangement joins TRBV19 to TRBJ2-1; 7 bases are a match to TRBD2. The CDR3 has 16 residues. CDR1 is LNHDA and CDR2 is SQIVND in the germline V gene (reference sequence). With 1 base clipped from V and 7 bases from J, the junction kept 10 bases outside the gene matches. The CDR3 is CASSIGFGGGRNEQFF. The CDR3, as DNA: TGTGCCAGTAGTATAGGCTTCGGCGGGGGTCGGAATGAGCAGTTCTTC.

The chain links TRBV28 to TRBJ2-2; 10 positions match TRBD1. The CDR3 is 15 residues long. The germline V gene has CDR1 MDHEN and CDR2 SYDVKM. V lost 6 bases to trimming and J lost 7 bases; unmatched junction nucleotides: 8. CDR3 DNA sequence: TGTGCCAGCAGCCCGGCGGGACAGGGGATCGGGGAGCTGTTTTTT. Amino acids: CASSPAGQGIGELFF.

CDR3 bases: TGTGCCACTACGAGCTCTGGAAACACCATATATTTT. Amino acid sequence: CATTSSGNTIYF. The chain joins TRBV19 to TRBJ1-3; no firm D call. The CDR3 contains 12 residues. The V end was cut by 10 bases, the J end by 0 bases, with 7 bases between. The germline V gene has CDR1 LNHDA and CDR2 SQIVND (reference sequence). Full variable domain (rest looked up from reference TRBV19 and TRBJ1-3): DGGITQSPKYLFRKEGQNVTLSCEQNLNHDAMYWYRQDPGQGLRLIYYSQIVNDFQKGDIAEGYSVSREKKESFPLTVTSAQKNPTAFYLCATTSSGNTIYFGEGSWLTVV.

This clone appeared a few times. The V call is TRBV7-2, the J call TRBJ2-1; 7 positions match TRBD2. This CDR3 spans 13 amino acids. V gave up 2 bases and J gave up 9 bases; unmatched junction bases: 4. CDR1 and CDR2 from the germline V gene are SGHTA and FQGNSA. Written as DNA, the CDR3 is TGTGCCAGCAGCTTAATGGGGGAGGGTGAGCAGTTCTTC. Translation: CASSLMGEGEQFF.

The chain combines TRBV6-5 with TRBJ1-6; D gene ambiguous. Trimming left V 7 bases short and J 5 bases short, with 15 bases between. The CDR3 has 15 residues. Germline-derived CDR1 and CDR2 are MNHEY and SVGAGI. The CDR3 bases are TGTGCCAGCACCTACATCCCTCCTAATAATTCACCCCTCCACTTT. Translated: CASTYIPPNNSPLHF.

The V gene is TRBV7-8, the J gene TRBJ1-2, with TRBD1 identical over 8 bases. Germline V gives CDR1 SGHVS, CDR2 FQNEAQ. This CDR3 is 15 amino acids long. Germline trimming cut 5 bases from V and 5 bases from J; bases unmatched to any gene: 10. The CDR3 nucleotides are TGTGCCAGCAGCACATCGACAGGGGAGCGGTATGGCTACACCTTC. This translates into CASSTSTGERYGYTF.

CDR3 amino acids: CASSLPAVDTQYF. Written as DNA, the CDR3 is TGCGCCAGCAGCTTGCCAGCGGTAGATACGCAGTATTTT. V is TRBV5-1 and J is TRBJ2-3; possible D gene TRBD2, 5 bases. This CDR3 has 13 amino acids. CDR1 and CDR2 (germline): SGHRS, YFSETQ. V was trimmed by 1 base and J by 5 bases, leaving 8 bases between them.

Only one count was recorded for this clone. The J gene is TRBJ2-7, the V gene TRBV7-6; 10 bases match TRBD1. V was clipped by 1 base and J by 3 bases; unmatched bases: 0. Germline V gene sequence: CDR1 SGHVS, CDR2 FNYEAQ. The CDR3 sequence is 14 residues long. CDR3 sequence reads: CASSLGDRGYEQYF. The CDR3 DNA follows: TGTGCCAGCAGCTTAGGGGACAGGGGCTACGAGCAGTACTTC.

This sequence joins TRBV7-9 and TRBJ2-7; TRBD1 is a possible D gene (6 bases). The germline V gene has CDR1 SEHNR and CDR2 FQNEAQ (reference sequence). CDR3 length equals 13 residues. V was trimmed by 2 bases and J by 2 bases, leaving 7 bases between them. CDR3 nucleotides: TGTGCCAGCAGCTTAAGGGACACCTACGAGCAGTACTTC. Translating gives CASSLRDTYEQYF.

The V and J genes are TRBV7-8 and TRBJ2-3; a possible D gene is TRBD2 (7 bases). The CDR3 spans 17 residues. Germline CDR1 reads SGHVS; CDR2 reads FQNEAQ. With 6 bases removed from V and 2 bases from J, the gap between germline ends came to 21 bases. CDR3 sequence (DNA): TGTGCCAGCAGTCCGAGAGGTGGCGGGGGCAACACAGATACGCAGTATTTT. As protein: CASSPRGGGGNTDTQYF.

This chain connects TRBV9 to TRBJ1-1; 7 nucleotides agree with TRBD1. The CDR3 runs 14 residues. V lost 2 bases and J lost 3; bases outside the gene matches: 4. Germline values: CDR1 SGDLS, CDR2 YYNGEE. This CDR3 reads CASSVVGTDTEAFF. Written as DNA, the CDR3 is TGTGCCAGCAGCGTGGTTGGGACAGACACTGAAGCTTTCTTT.

The J gene is TRBJ2-5, the V gene TRBV7-3; D remains ambiguous. The CDR3 runs 17 residues. Trimming left V 0 bases short and J 4 bases short, with 18 bases between. Germline V gene lookup returns CDR1 SGHTA and CDR2 FQGTGA. The DNA for the CDR3 is TGTGCCAGCAGCTTAACGGCAGGAGTCAAAACGGGAGAGACCCAGTACTTC. Translation gives CASSLTAGVKTGETQYF.

V usage is TRBV7-2 and J usage is TRBJ1-6; D gene unclear. The germline V gene has CDR1 SGHTA and CDR2 FQGNSA. V was clipped by 0 bases and J by 6 bases, with 3 bases between them. This CDR3 has 13 residues. The CDR3 bases are TGTGCCAGCAGCTTAGCGTTTAATTCACCCCTCCACTTT. This codes for CASSLAFNSPLHF.

The chain joins TRBV12-5 to TRBJ2-1, with D maybe TRBD1 (6 bases). The CDR3 has 10 residues. Germline V gives CDR1 LGHNT, CDR2 FRNRAP. The CDR3 is CDPGVSKQFF. CDR3 nucleotide sequence: TGTGACCCAGGGGTGTCGAAGCAGTTCTTC.

This chain connects TRBV4-2 to TRBJ1-4; D not certain. The CDR3 has 14 amino acids. Germline V gives CDR1 LGHNA, CDR2 YNFKEQ. Trimming took off 0 bases at V and 5 bases at J, with 7 bases between the two ends. The CDR3 spells CASSQDLANEKLFF. CDR3 DNA: TGTGCCAGCAGCCAAGATCTGGCCAATGAAAAACTGTTTTTT.

The rearrangement links TRBV27 to TRBJ1-2; 11 bases map to TRBD1. Looked up from germline, CDR1 is MNHEY and CDR2 is SMNVEV (reference sequence). The V gene end was trimmed by 5 bases and the J gene end by 7 bases; junction bases not matched to a gene: 6. The CDR3 totals 14 residues. CDR3 DNA sequence: TGTGCCAGCAGTCGGGACAGGGGGAGGATTGGCTACACCTTC. This gives the protein CASSRDRGRIGYTF.

The rearrangement links TRBV9 to TRBJ2-3, with D unresolved. Germline values: CDR1 SGDLS, CDR2 YYNGEE. Trimming removed 2 bases from V and 0 bases from J, with 7 bases in between. The CDR3 has 14 amino acids. CDR3 DNA sequence: TGTGCCAGCAGCGTGTTTCCTAGCACAGATACGCAGTATTTT. This gives the protein CASSVFPSTDTQYF.

The chain recombines TRBV7-2 with TRBJ1-3, with D possibly TRBD1 on 5 matching bases. This CDR3 is 14 amino acids long. With 5 bases removed from V and 4 bases from J, the gap between germline ends came to 12 bases. Per the germline V gene, CDR1 is SGHTA and CDR2 is FQGNSA. The CDR3 spells CASSRRDVGNTIYF. For the CDR3, the DNA is TGTGCCAGCAGCCGCCGGGACGTAGGAAACACCATATATTTT. The entire variable domain, with the rest obtained from reference TRBV7-2 and TRBJ1-3, is as follows: GAGVSQSPSNKVTEKGKDVELRCDPISGHTALYWYRQSLGQGLEFLIYFQGNSAPDKSGLPSDRFSAERTGGSVSTLTIQRTQQEDSAVYLCASSRRDVGNTIYFGEGSWLTVV.